This T cell receptor (beta chain) is from a study of blood T cell repertoires in COVID-19. Looking at the study overall: Sites in the United States, Italy and Spain provided acute and convalescent COVID-19 samples.

Clones were read by immunoSEQ multiplex PCR, and TCRdb kept only the in-frame ones, dropping some. This sample yields 300,000 to 350,000 clones, of which approximately 89% are seen a single time; over 9% belongs to the top ten. CDR3 length: 14 amino acids. Germline CDR1 is KGHSH and CDR2 is LQKENI. The V and J ends lost 6 bases and 5 bases respectively, with 14 bases between them. This chain joins TRBV18 and TRBJ1-5, with D tentatively TRBD1 (5 bases). Sequenced input: PBMCs or T cells enriched from blood (not recorded which). The TCR was taken from a young woman who had recovered from COVID-19. DNA for the CDR3: TGTGCCAGCTCGGGGCCAAGGTCCGATCAGCCCCAGCATTTT. Translation: CASSGPRSDQPQHF.